This T cell receptor beta chain was sequenced for a study of T cell changes during pregnancy in multiple sclerosis (dated by TCRdb to between 2018 and 2020). Study-level background: The study looked at changes in the T cell repertoire across pregnancy in women with multiple sclerosis.

From cysteine to phenylalanine, the CDR3 is 15 amino acids long. The only DNA kept is the CDR3, 45 bases in frame from the first base. Sequences LGHNA (CDR1) and YSLEER (CDR2) are obtained from the germline V gene. Trimming leaves V shorter by 2 bases and J shorter by 8 bases, with the junction holding 6 bases beyond the gene matches. This clone was seen only a few times. No antigen is known for it. It has no much larger one-base neighbor in the sample; base qualities were not kept. Library prep was done by the immunoSEQ multiplex PCR assay. The table was pulled from immuneACCESS by TCRdb, which kept in-frame rearrangements only. Such tables lose some clones; where checked, under half of the loss comes from unresolved V genes, and the rest has no known cause. The sample table shows around 100,000 clones, and approximately 92% are seen once. The biggest ten clones account for approximately 2% of the sample.

This receptor was taken from a female donor with multiple sclerosis, enrolled in a pregnancy study. Sequenced here: peripheral blood, sampled after pregnancy. The rearranged chain carries TRBV4-3 and TRBJ1-4, and 9 bases in between align with TRBD1. The nucleotides are TGCGCCAGCAGCCAACTATGGGACAGGGTCGAAAAACTGTTTTTT. The resulting protein is CASSQLWDRVEKLFF.